This is a list of T cell receptor beta chains from one sample in a study of T cell responses to AZD1222 COVID-19 vaccine. The repertoire was sequenced with immunoSEQ multiplex PCR; TCRdb's copy has only in-frame clones and lacks some. Among about 150,000 clones listed, 80% to 90% were seen once. Sequenced material: peripheral blood, taken on day 0 of MenACWY control vaccination. Receptor source: an adult in good health. CDR3s include the opening cysteine and the closing phenylalanine or tryptophan. Fields, in order: clone size, J gene, V gene, D gene, CDR3 DNA, CDR3 protein. The D gene is left open where the match is weak. Some rows have no size entry. The others give once, few or many, or a class for an expanded clone.

once	TRBJ2-4	TRBV4-3	TRBD2	TGCGCCAGCAGCCAAGATCGGGGGGGGACCAAAAACATTCAGTACTTC	CASSQDRGGTKNIQYF
NA	TRBJ1-6	TRBV11-2	NA	TGTGCCAGCAGCTCAATTACAGGGAATAATTCACCCCTCCACTTT	CASSSITGNNSPLHF
once	TRBJ1-1	TRBV6-5	NA	TGTGCCAGCAGCCCAGATAGGGGGTCCAACACTGAAGCTTTCTTT	CASSPDRGSNTEAFF
NA	TRBJ2-7	TRBV20-1	NA	TGCAGTGCTAGTTCAACCGGGACTTTCTCCTACGAGCAGTACTTC	CSASSTGTFSYEQYF
NA	TRBJ2-3	TRBV5-4	NA	TGTGCCAGCAGCTCCTGGGCGGGAGATACGCAGTATTTT	CASSSWAGDTQYF
NA	TRBJ2-1	TRBV18	NA	TGTGCCAGCTCACCGTCTACAAATGAGCAGTTCTTC	CASSPSTNEQFF
NA	TRBJ2-3	TRBV7-2	TRBD2	TGTGCCAGCAGCTTAGGCTCAGCGGGATGGGGCGGGGATACGCAGTATTTT	CASSLGSAGWGGDTQYF
NA	TRBJ1-5	TRBV2	NA	TGTGCCAGCAGTCTAGATCTTGCGCAGCCCCAGCATTTT	CASSLDLAQPQHF
NA	TRBJ2-3	TRBV27	TRBD2	TGTGCCAGCAGTTGGTTGGCTAGCGGGGGGCCAACAGATACGCAGTATTTT	CASSWLASGGPTDTQYF
few	TRBJ2-7	TRBV27	TRBD1	TGTGCCAGCAGTTTAGGGACAGGGGGGATGGTGCCCTACGAGCAGTACTTC	CASSLGTGGMVPYEQYF
NA	TRBJ2-7	TRBV6-6	TRBD2	TGTGCCAGCACCTTAGCGGGAGTCTACGAGCAGTACTTC	CASTLAGVYEQYF
NA	TRBJ1-5	TRBV27	NA	TGTGCCAGCAGTCCTCGGCCGGGGAATCAGCCCCAGCATTTT	CASSPRPGNQPQHF
NA	TRBJ1-1	TRBV28	TRBD1	TGTGCCAGCACTGGGCCCAGGGGGACTGAAGCTTTCTTT	CASTGPRGTEAFF
NA	TRBJ2-3	TRBV7-8	TRBD2	TGTGCCAGCAGCTCGAGGAGACTAGCGGGAGCAGATACGCAGTATTTT	CASSSRRLAGADTQYF
NA	TRBJ1-5	TRBV12-5	TRBD1	TGTGCTAGTCAGGGGGAGGGTCAGCCCCAGCATTTT	CASQGEGQPQHF
few	TRBJ1-1	TRBV9	NA	TGTGCCAGCAGCGTAGGTACACTAGGGAACACTGAAGCTTTCTTT	CASSVGTLGNTEAFF
NA	TRBJ1-6	TRBV19	NA	TGTGCCAGTAGTATCCTGGATGCACGCGAGTATAATTCACCCCTCCACTTT	CASSILDAREYNSPLHF
NA	TRBJ2-2	TRBV3-1/TRBV3-2	NA	TGTGCCAGCAGCCAAGACCGAGGGTACGCCGGGGAGCTGTTTTTT	CASSQDRGYAGELFF
NA	TRBJ2-2	TRBV5-4	NA	TGTGCCAGCAGCTTGGGGGCCAGCCTGAACACCGGGGAGCTGTTTTTT	CASSLGASLNTGELFF
NA	TRBJ2-1	TRBV5-1	NA	TGCGCCAGCAGTTCCAGTTACGGGGAGCAGTTCTTC	CASSSSYGEQFF
NA	TRBJ1-6	TRBV18	TRBD1	TGTGCCAGCTCACCGCCAGGGGGTAATAATTCACCCCTCCACTTT	CASSPPGGNNSPLHF
NA	TRBJ1-4	TRBV14	NA	TGTGCCAGCAGCCAAGAGAGGGGGATCGAGGAAAAACTGTTTTTT	CASSQERGIEEKLFF
NA	TRBJ2-7	TRBV4-3	NA	TGCGCCAGCAGTCCTTTGACAGGGACTGACTACGAGCAGTACTTC	CASSPLTGTDYEQYF
NA	TRBJ1-3	TRBV6-4	NA	TGTGCCAGCACTCTGAGCAGCCTATCTGGAAACACCATATATTTT	CASTLSSLSGNTIYF
NA	TRBJ1-3	TRBV18	NA	TGTGCCAGCTCACCCGAAGGTCCAGGGACAAACACCATATATTTT	CASSPEGPGTNTIYF
NA	TRBJ1-4	TRBV6-5	NA	TGTGCCAGCAGTTACACAACTAATGAAAAACTGTTTTTT	CASSYTTNEKLFF
NA	TRBJ1-6	TRBV19	TRBD1	TGTGCCAGTAGTATATCCGGGACAGTGGGTTCACCCCTCCACTTT	CASSISGTVGSPLHF
once	TRBJ1-4	TRBV28	TRBD1	TGTGCCAGCAGTTGGGACAGGCGGGATGAAAAACTGTTTTTT	CASSWDRRDEKLFF
NA	TRBJ2-3	TRBV7-9	TRBD2	TGTGCCAGCAGCTTCTCCGGGACTAGCGTCCCAGATACGCAGTATTTT	CASSFSGTSVPDTQYF
NA	TRBJ1-1	TRBV19	TRBD1	TGTGCCAGTAGTATTGGGCAGGGGGCGACTGAAGCTTTCTTT	CASSIGQGATEAFF
once	TRBJ1-6	TRBV15	NA	TGTGCCACCAGCGGTCCCATTGGGATCTCACCCCTCCACTTT	CATSGPIGISPLHF
few	TRBJ1-1	TRBV19	NA	TGTGCCAGTAGTGTGGGGAGACAGATACTCACTGAAGCTTTCTTT	CASSVGRQILTEAFF
NA	TRBJ1-2	TRBV5-1	NA	TGCGCCAGCAGCCTGGTGGAGGCCCAGGCCTATGGCTACACCTTC	CASSLVEAQAYGYTF
NA	TRBJ1-2	TRBV12-3/TRBV12-4	NA	TGTGCCAGCAGAATAGGGACCGGCTATGGCTACACCTTC	CASRIGTGYGYTF
NA	TRBJ2-7	TRBV7-8	NA	TGTGCCAGCAGCCCACCCAACGACGAGCAGTACTTC	CASSPPNDEQYF
NA	TRBJ2-5	TRBV7-2	TRBD1	TGTGCCAGCAGTGACAGGGATAGGACCCAGTACTTC	CASSDRDRTQYF
NA	TRBJ1-2	TRBV7-2	NA	TGTGCCAGCAGCCCCCGGGGGGCAGGCTATGGCTACACCTTC	CASSPRGAGYGYTF
NA	TRBJ1-6	TRBV14	NA	TGTGCCAGCAGCCAAGAAGCTCAGAATTCACCCCTCCACTTT	CASSQEAQNSPLHF
NA	TRBJ2-6	TRBV10-3	TRBD1	TGTGCCATCAGCAACCCTAGGGACAGGGGGCGGGCTGGGGCCAACGTCCTGACTTTC	CAISNPRDRGRAGANVLTF
NA	TRBJ2-1	TRBV10-2	NA	TGCGCCAGCAGTCTACAGCTGAGCTCCTACAATGAGCAGTTCTTC	CASSLQLSSYNEQFF
NA	TRBJ1-1	TRBV4-1	NA	TGCGCCAGCAGCCAAGGTAGAGCTATGAACACTGAAGCTTTCTTT	CASSQGRAMNTEAFF
NA	TRBJ1-2	TRBV10-3	NA	TGTGCCACCCAATGGGGGGAACAAAACTATGGCTACACCTTC	CATQWGEQNYGYTF
NA	TRBJ1-6	TRBV5-1	TRBD1	TGCGCCAGCAGCTTGGAGGCGACAGGGGGTTCACCCCTCCACTTT	CASSLEATGGSPLHF
once	TRBJ1-1	TRBV7-9	NA	TGTGCCAGCAGCTCAGGACAAGTGAGAACTGAAGCTTTCTTT	CASSSGQVRTEAFF
NA	TRBJ1-3	TRBV6-5	TRBD1	TGTGCCAGCAGGGGACAGGGGACAATAAACACCATATATTTT	CASRGQGTINTIYF
NA	TRBJ2-2	TRBV19	NA	TGTGCCAGTAGTCTAGGCACCGGGGAGCTGTTTTTT	CASSLGTGELFF